This T cell receptor beta chain is drawn from a study of regulatory T cells in long-lasting Graves disease. Sequencing libraries for TCR beta were prepared with iRepertoire HTBI primers and Arm-PCR of CDR3 regions. TCRdb fed the multiplex PCR reads into MiXCR, producing one record per CDR3 protein. This sample yields 600,000 to 800,000 distinct CDR3 sequences, of which 25% to 30% are seen a single time; 35% to 55% belongs to the top ten. The germline CDR1 and CDR2 sequences are KGHSH and LQKENI. Trimming cost V 3 bases and J 5 bases; bases outside gene matches: 6. The CDR3 has 14 amino acids. Regarding time point: persistent/refractory GD, antithyroid drugs over 5 years with positive TRAb. Preparation of the TCR library used RNA extracted from PBMCs. This clonotype occurred a few times.

V is TRBV18 and J is TRBJ2-5; 7 bases fit TRBD1. The sequence came from a female donor with Graves disease. The material was peripheral blood mononuclear cells (PBMCs), obtained when the disease was refractory, from a patient treated with antithyroid drugs. DNA of the CDR3: TGTGCCAGCTCACCCTCCCGGACAGGCGAGACCCAGTACTTC. Residues: CASSPSRTGETQYF.